Presented here are 9 T cell receptor beta chains from one specimen sequenced in a study of a mutant IDH1 vaccine in newly diagnosed glioma (dated by TCRdb to the early 2020s). No antigen has been assigned to these receptors. Libraries were built with the immunoSEQ multiplex PCR assay. TCRdb re-hosts the immuneACCESS table, in-frame sequences only. Its copies lack some clones; in the studies checked, an unresolved V gene accounts for under half of them, and the cause for the rest is not known. For this sample the table gives roughly 32,000 clones, of which roughly 85% were detected only once. In total, the top ten clones hold around 6.9% of the sample. Taken with the paper, the label for time point translates to: week 35, safety follow-up. Every vaccine dose consisted of 300 ug of a 20-mer mutant IDH1 peptide in Montanide, administered subcutaneously together with topical imiquimod. Here the sequenced sample was PBMCs, taken from a glioma patient whose treatment included an IDH1 peptide vaccine. The receptors derive from a woman between 18 and 29 years old with glioma.

The V gene is TRBV27, the J gene TRBJ2-7; no definite D call. V was pared by 0 bases and J by 7 bases, with 16 bases between. The CDR3 is 15 residues long. Looked up from germline, CDR1 is MNHEY and CDR2 is SMNVEV (reference sequence). CDR3 DNA sequence: TGTGCCAGCAGTTTATCAATCTATGGGGTGAGGGAGCAGTACTTC. This encodes CASSLSIYGVREQYF.

CDR3 loop: CASSAVRQGEGYTF. The CDR3 coding sequence is TGTGCCAGCAGTGCCGTGAGGCAGGGAGAAGGCTACACCTTC. The chain combines TRBV2 with TRBJ1-2; possibly TRBD1 for D (5 bases). V lost 4 bases and J lost 8, with 17 bases in between. The CDR3 is made up of 14 amino acids. From germline, CDR1 is SNHLY and CDR2 FYNNEI.

The chain's CDR3 is CASSFTQNTEAFF. For the CDR3, the DNA is TGTGCCAGTAGTTTCACCCAGAACACTGAAGCTTTCTTT. V is TRBV19 and J is TRBJ1-1; D unresolved. CDR1 LNHDA and CDR2 SQIVND come from the germline V gene (reference sequence). This CDR3 comprises 13 residues. V dropped 5 bases and J dropped 1 base, with 8 bases sitting between them.

This clone came up once. V and J are TRBV18 and TRBJ1-2; no reliable D call. The length of the CDR3 is 15 residues. Germline lookup yields CDR1 KGHSH and CDR2 LQKENI. V lost 3 bases, J lost 0 bases, and 11 bases lay in between. The CDR3 region is CASSPRDLANYGYTF. As DNA, the CDR3 is TGTGCCAGCTCACCCCGGGATTTAGCTAACTATGGCTACACCTTC. Full variable domain (missing parts from reference TRBV18 and TRBJ1-2): NAGVMQNPRHLVRRRGQEARLRCSPMKGHSHVYWYRQLPEEGLKFMVYLQKENIIDESGMPKERFSAEFPKEGPSILRIQQVVRGDSAAYFCASSPRDLANYGYTFGSGTRLTVV.

The V gene is TRBV28, the J gene TRBJ1-2, with a possible D match to TRBD1 (5 bases). Deletions cut 8 bases from V and 4 bases from J, with 20 bases between. CDR3 length equals 15 residues. CDR1 is MDHEN and CDR2 is SYDVKM in the germline V gene. The CDR3 DNA is TGTGCCAGCGCAGGTCAGACAGCCAGTCTCTATGGCTACACCTTC. Amino acids: CASAGQTASLYGYTF.

V usage is TRBV5-1 and J usage is TRBJ1-3; maybe TRBD1 (6 bases). Germline V CDR1 and CDR2: SGHRS, YFSETQ. There are 15 residues in the CDR3. Between the trimmed V and J ends, which lost 4 bases and 0 bases, there was a span of 11 bases. The chain's CDR3 is CASSGQQGSGNTIYF. The CDR3, as DNA: TGCGCCAGCAGCGGCCAACAGGGCTCTGGAAACACCATATATTTT.

The J gene is TRBJ1-1, the V gene TRBV19; 7 nucleotides match TRBD1. Germline V gene data show CDR1 as LNHDA and CDR2 as SQIVND (reference sequence). J was trimmed by 2 bases and V by 7 bases; bases with no gene match: 10. The CDR3 is 15 residues long. CDR3 loop: CASIPVTGFNTEAFF. The CDR3 DNA reads as TGTGCCAGTATTCCCGTGACAGGGTTCAACACTGAAGCTTTCTTT.

The V and J genes are TRBV4-1 and TRBJ1-2; TRBD1 might be the D (5 bases). The CDR3 length is 15 residues. Germline V gives CDR1 MGHRA, CDR2 YSYEKL. V dropped 6 bases and J dropped 3 bases, with 17 bases sitting between them. The CDR3 bases are TGCGCCAGCAGAGGGGAGGTGACGGTGGACTATGGCTACACCTTC. Protein sequence: CASRGEVTVDYGYTF.

The V and J genes are TRBV13 and TRBJ1-6; tentatively, D is TRBD1 (6 bases). Looked up from germline, CDR1 is PRHDT and CDR2 is FYEKMQ (reference sequence). The CDR3 has 14 residues. Trimming removed 3 bases at V and 10 bases at J, with 13 bases between. Here the CDR3 DNA reads TGTGCCAGCAGCTTCGGGGGCGGGGGATCACCCCTCCACTTT. As protein: CASSFGGGGSPLHF.